The next 26 T cell receptor beta chains were all read from a single sample in a study of blood T cell repertoires in COVID-19. Repertoires were generated with immunoSEQ multiplex PCR, while TCRdb's copy carries only in-frame clones and drops some. The sample includes roughly 140,000 clones, over 80% seen only once; the top ten take roughly 1.5%. Sequencing used peripheral blood. The receptors derive from a woman in her forties or fifties with acute or convalescent COVID-19.

This clone was observed once. The rearrangement uses TRBV9 and TRBJ1-1; 10 bases are shared with TRBD1. Germline V gives CDR1 SGDLS, CDR2 YYNGEE. This CDR3 is built from 14 residues. The V and J ends lost 4 bases and 4 bases, in that order; junction bases with no gene match: 4. This chain's CDR3 is CASSLRTGGTEAFF. The CDR3 DNA is TGTGCCAGCAGCCTACGGACAGGGGGCACTGAAGCTTTCTTT.

The genes are TRBV28 and TRBJ2-3; possibly TRBD1 for D (6 bases). The CDR3 covers 15 residues. The germline gives CDR1 MDHEN, CDR2 SYDVKM. V was trimmed by 6 bases and J by 0 bases, leaving 13 bases between them. The CDR3 protein is CASRSDRPSTDTQYF. The CDR3 DNA follows: TGTGCCAGCAGATCGGACAGACCTAGCACAGATACGCAGTATTTT.

The chain has TRBV3-1 (or the pseudogene TRBV3-2) and TRBJ1-1, with a weak D call TRBD1 (5 bases). The CDR3 runs 14 residues. CDR1 and CDR2 (germline): LGHDT, YNNKEL (reference sequence). V was shortened by 5 bases and J by 0 bases, with 10 bases between the two germline ends. The CDR3 here is CASSIGTVNTEAFF. Here the CDR3 DNA reads TGTGCCAGCAGCATTGGGACTGTGAACACTGAAGCTTTCTTT.

The chain links TRBV7-9 to TRBJ1-2; 8 positions agree with TRBD1. This CDR3 is built from 15 residues. J gave up 5 bases and V 4 bases, and 9 bases lay outside the gene matches. The germline V gene has CDR1 SEHNR and CDR2 FQNEAQ (reference sequence). The CDR3 nucleotides are TGTGCCAGCAGCTCGGACAGGGCGGGGGAGTATGGCTACACCTTC. Translation: CASSSDRAGEYGYTF. The entire variable domain, with the rest obtained from reference TRBV7-9 and TRBJ1-2, is as follows: DTGVSQNPRHKITKRGQNVTFRCDPISEHNRLYWYRQTLGQGPEFLTYFQNEAQLEKSRLLSDRFSAERPKGSFSTLEIQRTEQGDSAMYLCASSSDRAGEYGYTFGSGTRLTVV.

As for this clone: The sample holds other DNA sequences that translate to the same CDR3. The chain joins TRBV24-1 to TRBJ1-2; the D is unclear. Germline V gene data show CDR1 as KGHDR and CDR2 as SFDVKD. Deletions cut 9 bases from V and 1 base from J, with 8 bases between. This CDR3 contains 12 residues. The CDR3 spells CATSEGNYGYTF. The CDR3 DNA follows: TGTGCCACCTCGGAGGGTAACTATGGCTACACCTTC.

This clone was detected only once. The chain couples TRBV18 to TRBJ1-5; no clear D gene. Germline V CDR1 and CDR2: KGHSH, LQKENI. V was clipped by 2 bases and J by 1 base, with 6 bases between them. This CDR3 is built from 14 residues. CDR3 bases: TGTGCCAGCTCACCAGGAGTCAGCAATCAGCCCCAGCATTTT. This gives the protein CASSPGVSNQPQHF.

This clone has only a few counts. The CDR3 nucleotides read TGCGCCAGCAGCCAAGGGGGACAGATAGAAAAACTGTTTTTT. Translated, it gives CASSQGGQIEKLFF. The chain carries TRBV4-1 and TRBJ1-4; 7 bases agree with TRBD1. CDR1 MGHRA and CDR2 YSYEKL come from the germline V gene. The CDR3 contains 14 residues. V lost 1 base and J lost 8; bases outside the gene matches: 4.

The rearrangement uses TRBV30 and TRBJ2-7, with 7 bases that match TRBD2. This CDR3 has 12 residues. Germline CDR1 is GTSNPN and CDR2 is SVGIG (reference sequence). V dropped 0 bases and J dropped 7; count of bases not matched to a gene: 3. CDR3 loop: CAWSVGSGEQYF. The CDR3 nucleotides read TGTGCCTGGAGTGTAGGTAGCGGGGAGCAGTACTTC. The full variable domain, its missing parts supplied by reference TRBV30 and TRBJ2-7, is SQTIHQWPATLVQPVGSPLSLECTVEGTSNPNLYWYRQAAGRGLQLLFYSVGIGQISSEVPQNLSASRPQDRQFILSSKKLLLSDSGFYLCAWSVGSGEQYFGPGTRLTVT.

This rearrangement joins TRBV12-5 to TRBJ2-7; 8 bases fit TRBD2. Germline CDR1 LGHNT, CDR2 FRNRAP. J gave up 3 bases and V 6 bases, and 16 bases lay outside the gene matches. The CDR3 consists of 17 residues. The CDR3 coding sequence is TGTGCTAGTGGCCGAGCTGATGTAAGGGGACTAGACTACGAGCAGTACTTC. Translating it yields CASGRADVRGLDYEQYF.

The rearrangement links TRBV6-1 to TRBJ1-2; D is undetermined. This CDR3 spans 13 amino acids. Trimming cost V 1 base and J 0 bases, with 3 bases left between them. The germline V gene has CDR1 MNHNS and CDR2 SASEGT. The CDR3 loop is CASSEGTNYGYTF. In DNA, the CDR3 is TGTGCCAGCAGTGAAGGTACTAACTATGGCTACACCTTC.

The V gene is TRBV30, the J gene TRBJ2-7; D is possibly TRBD1 (5 bases). The V and J ends lost 1 base and 10 bases respectively, with 11 bases between them. Germline values: CDR1 GTSNPN, CDR2 SVGIG (reference sequence). The CDR3 length is 11 residues. The CDR3, as DNA: TGTGCCTGGAGTGGACAAGGGGATCAGTACTTC. Translating it yields CAWSGQGDQYF.

The gene calls are TRBV5-6 and TRBJ1-4, with 7 bases identical to TRBD1. Germline V gene data show CDR1 as SGHDT and CDR2 as YYEEEE. The V segment lost 3 bases and the J segment 8 bases; nucleotides outside the gene matches: 7. CDR3 length: 14 residues. This CDR3 reads CASSSTGPTEKLFF. CDR3 nucleotide sequence: TGTGCCAGCAGCTCGACAGGGCCCACCGAAAAACTGTTTTTT.

This chain connects TRBV19 to TRBJ2-7; D is perhaps TRBD1 (5 bases). The length of the CDR3 is 15 residues. Germline values: CDR1 LNHDA, CDR2 SQIVND (reference sequence). Trimming cost V 5 bases and J 1 base, with 15 bases left between them. CDR3 nucleotides: TGTGCCAGTAGTCCCCAACAGGCCCTATCCTACGAGCAGTACTTC. Translation gives CASSPQQALSYEQYF.

This clone was picked up one time. The chain carries TRBV19 and TRBJ1-1, with D possibly being TRBD1 (5 bases). Trimming took 3 bases from V and 5 from J, leaving 13 bases between them. The V gene's germline CDR1 is LNHDA and CDR2 SQIVND (reference sequence). The CDR3 covers 14 residues. CDR3 sequence reads: CASSIGTAGTEAFF. The CDR3 nucleotides read TGTGCCAGTAGTATCGGGACGGCGGGGACTGAAGCTTTCTTT.

This chain uses TRBV3-1 (or the pseudogene TRBV3-2) with TRBJ2-7, with TRBD2 matching 8 bases. This CDR3 contains 14 residues. Germline values: CDR1 LGHDT, CDR2 YNNKEL (reference sequence). The ends lost 7 bases at V and 6 bases at J; junction bases unmatched: 11. CDR3 loop: CASTISGTRTEQYF. Here the CDR3 DNA reads TGTGCCAGCACTATCTCTGGGACTAGGACCGAGCAGTACTTC.

The V gene is TRBV6-5, the J gene TRBJ1-3; D unresolved. The CDR3 is 14 amino acids. Trimming took 8 bases from V and 4 from J, leaving 15 bases between them. CDR1 is MNHEY, CDR2 SVGAGI, per germline. DNA of the CDR3: TGTGCCAGCTCTAGCGGGCTAGGCGGAAACACCATATATTTT. Residues: CASSSGLGGNTIYF.

The V and J genes are TRBV7-9 and TRBJ1-3; D unresolved. V shed 2 bases and J shed 4 bases, with 12 bases lying between them. The V gene's germline CDR1 is SEHNR and CDR2 FQNEAQ (reference sequence). The CDR3 covers 15 residues. Here the CDR3 DNA reads TGTGCCAGCAGCTTACCTACGGGAGAGGGAAACACCATATATTTT. Its translation: CASSLPTGEGNTIYF.

This clone was seen just once. This chain connects TRBV29-1 to TRBJ2-6; 9 positions agree with TRBD1. The V gene end was trimmed by 5 bases and the J gene end by 0 bases; junction bases not matched to a gene: 5. This CDR3 contains 16 residues. Germline-derived CDR1 and CDR2 are SQVTM and ANQGSEA. The CDR3 DNA is TGCAGCGTTCTGACAGGGGGTAGCTCTGGGGCCAACGTCCTGACTTTC. Translating it yields CSVLTGGSSGANVLTF.

This chain connects TRBV6-5 to TRBJ1-5; D is undetermined. Germline V gene data show CDR1 as MNHEY and CDR2 as SVGAGI. Trimming removed 2 bases at V and 4 bases at J, with 9 bases between. The CDR3 has 14 residues. This chain's CDR3 is CASSYRPGNQPQHF. The CDR3 DNA reads TGTGCCAGCAGTTACCGGCCCGGGAATCAGCCCCAGCATTTT.

This clone was observed a few times. The rearrangement joins TRBV19 to TRBJ1-6; a weak D match, TRBD1 (6 bases). The V gene lost 6 bases and the J gene lost 2 bases, with 8 bases spanning the gap. The CDR3 has 14 amino acids. Germline V gives CDR1 LNHDA, CDR2 SQIVND (reference sequence). CDR3 loop: CASRWDTYNSPLHF. As DNA, the CDR3 is TGTGCCAGTAGGTGGGACACCTATAATTCACCCCTCCACTTT.

The gene calls are TRBV6-5 and TRBJ1-6; 8 nucleotides align to TRBD1. The trim removed 4 bases at V and 6 bases at J, leaving 2 bases unmatched. The germline gives CDR1 MNHEY, CDR2 SVGAGI. The CDR3 runs 14 residues. The CDR3 is CASSLTGVNSPLHF. For the CDR3, the DNA is TGTGCCAGCAGTTTGACAGGGGTTAATTCACCCCTCCACTTT.

The chain couples TRBV6-5 to TRBJ2-7, with D perhaps TRBD1 (6 bases). Trimming removed 6 bases at V and 3 bases at J, with 18 bases between. The CDR3 contains 15 residues. Germline lookup yields CDR1 MNHEY and CDR2 SVGAGI. CDR3 residues: CASSRTRDTLYEQYF. CDR3 bases: TGTGCCAGCAGCAGAACCCGGGACACACTCTACGAGCAGTACTTC.

The V call is TRBV5-6, the J call TRBJ2-5; maybe TRBD1 (6 bases). CDR3 length: 15 residues. The ends were cut back, 6 bases at V and 0 bases at J, with 15 bases in the middle. Germline V gene data show CDR1 as SGHDT and CDR2 as YYEEEE. CDR3 loop: CASNNPNRDQETQYF. The CDR3 DNA follows: TGTGCCAGCAACAACCCAAACAGGGACCAAGAGACCCAGTACTTC.

This chain links TRBV30 with TRBJ1-1, with 7 positions matching TRBD1. V dropped 3 bases and J dropped 5; count of bases not matched to a gene: 3. This CDR3 contains 12 residues. The germline gives CDR1 GTSNPN, CDR2 SVGIG (reference sequence). CDR3 DNA: TGTGCCTGGAGCCCAGGGGGAACTGAAGCTTTCTTT. As protein: CAWSPGGTEAFF.

This sequence joins TRBV6-5 and TRBJ2-3, with D tentatively TRBD1 (6 bases). The CDR3 has 15 amino acids. Trimming removed 3 bases at V and 3 bases at J, with 13 bases between. Germline V gene sequence: CDR1 MNHEY, CDR2 SVGAGI. Here the CDR3 reads CASSYSEGGTDTQYF. The CDR3 bases are TGTGCCAGCAGTTATTCTGAAGGGGGAACAGATACGCAGTATTTT.

The chain links TRBV5-1 to TRBJ1-1; tentatively, D is TRBD1 (6 bases). CDR3 size: 13 residues. The V end lost 4 bases, the J end lost 5 bases, and 12 bases lay between the germline ends. CDR1 is SGHRS and CDR2 is YFSETQ in the germline V gene. The CDR3 loop reads CASSVSGETEAFF. The DNA for the CDR3 is TGCGCCAGCAGCGTGTCAGGGGAAACTGAAGCTTTCTTT.